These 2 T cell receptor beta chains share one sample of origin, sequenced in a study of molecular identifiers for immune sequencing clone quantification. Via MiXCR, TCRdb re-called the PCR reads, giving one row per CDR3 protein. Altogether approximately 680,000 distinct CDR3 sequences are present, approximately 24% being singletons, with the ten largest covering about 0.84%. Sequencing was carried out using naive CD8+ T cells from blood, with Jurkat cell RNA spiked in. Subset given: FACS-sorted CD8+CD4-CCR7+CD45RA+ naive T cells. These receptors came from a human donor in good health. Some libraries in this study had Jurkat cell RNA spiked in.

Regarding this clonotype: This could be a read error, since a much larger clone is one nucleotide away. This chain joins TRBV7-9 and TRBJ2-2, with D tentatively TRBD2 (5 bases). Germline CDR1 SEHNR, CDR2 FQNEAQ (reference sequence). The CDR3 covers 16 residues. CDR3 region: CASSLGLTGNTRELFF. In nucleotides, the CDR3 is TGTGCCAGCAGCTTAGGATTAACCGGGAACACCAGGGAGCTGTTTTTT.

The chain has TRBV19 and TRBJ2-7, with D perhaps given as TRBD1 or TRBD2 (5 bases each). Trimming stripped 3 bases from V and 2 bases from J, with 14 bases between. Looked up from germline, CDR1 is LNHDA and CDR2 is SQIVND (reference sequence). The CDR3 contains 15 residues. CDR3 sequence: CASSIGAGPTYEQYF. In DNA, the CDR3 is TGTGCCAGTAGTATCGGGGCAGGACCAACCTACGAGCAGTACTTC.